This T cell receptor beta chain was sequenced in a study of shared clonotypes between healthy human individuals. The data were produced by immunoSEQ multiplex PCR, yet TCRdb's version contains in-frame clones alone and is incomplete. Altogether about 730,000 clones are present, roughly two thirds being singletons, with the ten largest covering under 2%. This clonotype originated in a woman aged 25 to 39 in good health. Input material: memory CD4+ T cells sorted from blood. Subset reported: CD45RA-negative fraction.

CDR3: CSARGKGEAFF. CDR3 nucleotide sequence: TGCAGTGCCCGAGGGAAGGGCGAAGCTTTCTTT. The chain uses TRBV20-1 and TRBJ1-1, with D hard to call. CDR1 is DFQATT and CDR2 is SNEGSKA in the germline V gene (reference sequence). The CDR3 loop spans 11 amino acids. Trimming pared 6 bases from V and 8 bases from J, leaving 13 bases between.